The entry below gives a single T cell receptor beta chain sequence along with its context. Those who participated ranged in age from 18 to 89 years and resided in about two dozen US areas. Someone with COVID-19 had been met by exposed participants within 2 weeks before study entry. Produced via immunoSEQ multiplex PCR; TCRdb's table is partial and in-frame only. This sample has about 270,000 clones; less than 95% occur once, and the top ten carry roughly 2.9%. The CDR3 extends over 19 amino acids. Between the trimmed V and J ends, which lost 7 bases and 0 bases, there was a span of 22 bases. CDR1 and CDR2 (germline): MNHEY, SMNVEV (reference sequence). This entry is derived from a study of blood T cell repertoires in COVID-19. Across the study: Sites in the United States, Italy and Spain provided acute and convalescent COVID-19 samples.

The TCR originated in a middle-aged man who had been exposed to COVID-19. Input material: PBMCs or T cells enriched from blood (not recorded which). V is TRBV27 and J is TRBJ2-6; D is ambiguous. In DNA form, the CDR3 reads TGTGCCAGCACCGCCTTAGTTGAAGCTCCTAGCTCTGGGGCCAACGTCCTGACTTTC. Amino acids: CASTALVEAPSSGANVLTF.